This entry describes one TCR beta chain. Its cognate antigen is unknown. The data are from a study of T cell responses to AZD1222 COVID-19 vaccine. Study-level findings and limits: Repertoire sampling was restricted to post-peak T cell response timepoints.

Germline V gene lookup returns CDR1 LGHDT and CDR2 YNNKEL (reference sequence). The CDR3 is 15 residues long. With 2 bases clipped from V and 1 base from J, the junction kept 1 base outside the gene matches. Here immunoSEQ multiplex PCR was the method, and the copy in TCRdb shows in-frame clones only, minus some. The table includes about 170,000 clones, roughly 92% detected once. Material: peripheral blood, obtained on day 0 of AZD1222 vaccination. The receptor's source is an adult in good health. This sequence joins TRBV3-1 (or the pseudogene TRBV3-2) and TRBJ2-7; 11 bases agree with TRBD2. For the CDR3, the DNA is TGTGCCAGCAGCCAACTAGCGGGAGGTTCCTACGAGCAGTACTTC. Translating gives CASSQLAGGSYEQYF.